The clone carrying this TCR beta chain was counted ten times or more. What it binds is unknown. This sample is drawn from a study of T cells in Graves' hyperthyroidism and ophthalmopathy. Findings and caveats of the study: Blood also showed most of the thyroid clonotypes that were expanded above 0.001.

Clinical Activity Scores of at least 3, NOSPECS grades of at least 4 and durations under 3 months characterized ophthalmopathy patients. Diagnoses were established using clinical symptoms, serum thyroxine and TRAb, thyroid ultrasound and orbital computed tomography. This sample holds PBMCs from 10 ml fresh peripheral blood. Amplification of TCR beta CDR3 regions was performed using RNA transcripts as template. The TCR CDR3 was amplified in a first-round RT-PCR using the HTBI primer set. TCRdb called the multiplex PCR reads again in MiXCR, with one record for every CDR3 protein. The sample has some 370,000 distinct CDR3 sequences; over 13% are singletons. This sequence was found in a man aged 45-65 years with Graves' ophthalmopathy. Input material: blood.

As DNA, the CDR3 is TGTGCCAGCAGTGAGGACAGGAGGCCCTACGAGCAGTACTTC. It specifies CASSEDRRPYEQYF. The rearrangement links TRBV6-1 to TRBJ2-7; 7 nucleotides match TRBD1. There are 14 residues in the CDR3. The V gene end was trimmed by 3 bases and the J gene end by 2 bases; junction bases not matched to a gene: 4. Per the germline V gene, CDR1 is MNHNS and CDR2 is SASEGT.